This is a list of T cell receptor beta chains from one sample in a study of shared clonotypes between healthy human individuals. Clones were read by immunoSEQ multiplex PCR, and TCRdb kept only the in-frame ones, dropping some. The sample lists under 600,000 clones, around 97% occurring once. The specimen sequenced was naive CD4+ T cells sorted from blood. All receptors derive from a woman aged 25 to 45 in good health. The CDR3 runs from the conserved cysteine through the conserved F or W. The D gene is left open where the match is weak. Clone sizes are given selectively: once, few, many, or a class where the clone is expanded.

clone size	V gene	D gene	J gene	CDR3 DNA	CDR3 protein
once	TRBV5-5	NA	TRBJ2-1	TGTGCCAGCAGCCGGACAGGAGGGAGCTCCTACAATGAGCAGTTCTTC	CASSRTGGSSYNEQFF
NA	TRBV6-5	TRBD1	TRBJ1-1	TGTGCCAGCAGTTCCCCGACAGGGAAAGCTTTCTTT	CASSSPTGKAFF
NA	TRBV27	TRBD1	TRBJ2-7	TGTGCCAGCAACTTAAAGCCGGGACAGGGCTACGAGCAGTACTTC	CASNLKPGQGYEQYF
once	TRBV28	NA	TRBJ1-4	TGTGCCAGCAGCCCCCCAGATGCAACTAATGAAAAACTGTTTTTT	CASSPPDATNEKLFF
NA	TRBV5-1	NA	TRBJ2-1	TGCGCCAGCAGCTCTGGCCTAGGTTTGGGTTACAATGAGCAGTTCTTC	CASSSGLGLGYNEQFF
NA	TRBV19	TRBD2	TRBJ2-3	TGTGCCAGTAGTATAGGAGGCGGGAGAAGCACAGATACGCAGTATTTT	CASSIGGGRSTDTQYF
NA	TRBV6-5	NA	TRBJ1-1	TGTGCCGGAGCCGCCTGGACGCAAGCTTTCTTT	CAGAAWTQAFF
NA	TRBV18	NA	TRBJ1-3	TGTGCCAGCTCACTTAGGACCCAGGAGGGAAACACCATATATTTT	CASSLRTQEGNTIYF
NA	TRBV5-1	NA	TRBJ2-7	TGCGCCAGCAGCTTGGATTTCGACAGGAGCTACGAGCAGTACTTC	CASSLDFDRSYEQYF
NA	TRBV14	NA	TRBJ2-2	TGTGCCAGCAGCGAGTATTGGGGTAGCACCGGGGAGCTGTTTTTT	CASSEYWGSTGELFF
NA	TRBV2	NA	TRBJ2-7	TGTGCCAGCAGAGGACCCACCTGGGTCGAGCAGTACTTC	CASRGPTWVEQYF
once	TRBV2	TRBD1	TRBJ1-5	TGTGCCAGTACCTACAGGGGGCCGTATAGCAATCAGCCCCAGCATTTT	CASTYRGPYSNQPQHF
few	TRBV28	NA	TRBJ2-2	TGTGCCAGCAGTCAACTCTTAGCCTGGGAGCTGTTTTTT	CASSQLLAWELFF
NA	TRBV10-2	TRBD2	TRBJ2-5	TGCGCCAGCAGATTACCCGGGACTAGCTTTTCGGTGACCCAGTACTTC	CASRLPGTSFSVTQYF
NA	TRBV7-8	NA	TRBJ1-5	TGTGCCAGCAAAACCGGGACTCTTGCAAGCAATCAGCCCCAGCATTTT	CASKTGTLASNQPQHF
NA	TRBV4-2	TRBD1	TRBJ2-2	TGTGCCAGCAGCCAGTCCTACGGGACAGACAACACCGGGGAGCTGTTTTTT	CASSQSYGTDNTGELFF
NA	TRBV7-2	NA	TRBJ1-5	TGTGCCAGCAGCTATACGTCCAATCAGCCCCAGCATTTT	CASSYTSNQPQHF
NA	TRBV5-5	NA	TRBJ2-1	TGTGCCAGCAGCTTGGTAACAGGGTTGTACTACAATGAGCAGTTCTTC	CASSLVTGLYYNEQFF
NA	TRBV18	NA	TRBJ2-2	TGTGCCAGCTCACCCTCCTCTACGAACACCGGGGAGCTGTTTTTT	CASSPSSTNTGELFF
once	TRBV2	NA	TRBJ2-5	TGTGCCAGTACGGGGATATCACGCCAAGAGACCCAGTACTTC	CASTGISRQETQYF
NA	TRBV11-2	NA	TRBJ1-5	TGTGCCAGCAGCTCTTGGGGGGAAGTGGAACAGCCCCAGCATTTT	CASSSWGEVEQPQHF
NA	TRBV5-8	NA	TRBJ1-2	TGTGCCAGCAGCCCCGGCTCAGGGAGAGGCTATGGCTACACCTTC	CASSPGSGRGYGYTF
NA	TRBV5-6	TRBD2	TRBJ2-1	TGTGCCAGCAGCGAACCTGGGACTAGTTCCTACAATGAGCAGTTCTTC	CASSEPGTSSYNEQFF
NA	TRBV11-2	TRBD2	TRBJ2-1	TGTGCCAGCAGCTTAGCGCCCGGGACTAGTTTTATGGATGAGCAGTTCTTC	CASSLAPGTSFMDEQFF
NA	TRBV28	NA	TRBJ2-7	TGTGCCACCCGGACTACAGCCTACGAGCAGTACTTC	CATRTTAYEQYF
once	TRBV28	NA	TRBJ2-3	TGTGCCAGCAGTTCTCCAGGGACAGATACGCAGTATTTT	CASSSPGTDTQYF
NA	TRBV4-1	NA	TRBJ1-5	TGCGCCAGCAGCCAAGGATGGGTTGGGGGGGGTCAGCCCCAGCATTTT	CASSQGWVGGGQPQHF
NA	TRBV7-9	TRBD1	TRBJ2-2	TGTGCCAGCAGCTTAAGACAGGGGGCGTCCGGGGAGCTGTTTTTT	CASSLRQGASGELFF
NA	TRBV28	TRBD2	TRBJ2-7	TGTGCCAGCAGTTTGACTAGCGGGACTTACGAGCAGTACTTC	CASSLTSGTYEQYF